The clone carrying this TCR beta chain was seen ten or more times. What it binds is not known. The data are from a study of T cell repertoires in cytomegalovirus infection. General study points: Totalled public TCR beta family frequency picked out people who carried CMV plus the relevant HLA.

A single record per CDR3 protein comes from TCRdb applying MiXCR to the reads. Seen here are some 350,000 distinct CDR3 sequences, about a sixth observed once, and the top ten hold roughly 8.7%. Sequenced: PBMCs. This receptor was obtained from a human donor in good health (CMV status not recorded). Some clones in this sample may be carry-over from other donors' samples.

The CDR3 coding sequence is TGTGCCAGCTCCAGGCACATCAGCTCCTACAATGAGCAGTTCTTC. Translated, it gives CASSRHISSYNEQFF. The gene calls are TRBV6-2 or TRBV6-3 and TRBJ2-1, with unresolved D. CDR1 MNHEY and CDR2 SVGEGT come from the germline V gene. The V gene lost 8 bases and the J gene lost 0 bases, with 14 bases spanning the gap. The CDR3 sequence is 15 residues long.